The TCR beta chain described here comes from a study of cytomegalovirus exposure and HLA in healthy donors. Vbeta (60) and Jbeta (13) primers were used in the PCR. In the original processing: Around 9.9 million shared chains were among the approximately 76 million unique TCR beta chains that a later analysis counted. TCRdb's copy holds only in-frame clones and misses some; the assay was immunoSEQ multiplex PCR. That table supplies the V and J calls and clone size; D and trimming were determined from the DNA. Seen here are approximately 24,000 clones, 55% to 75% observed once, and the top ten hold roughly 4%. This clone was counted once. V was clipped by 5 bases and J by 7 bases, with 14 bases between them. The CDR3 loop spans 12 amino acids. Germline V gene lookup returns CDR1 SQVTM and CDR2 ANQGSEA.

V and J are TRBV29-1 and TRBJ1-2; the D is unclear. The specimen sequenced was PBMCs. The clonotype was recovered from a woman in her forties or fifties in good health and CMV-seronegative. The CDR3 nucleotides read TGCAGCGTTAAAAACACCCGAAGTGGCTACACCTTC. Residues: CSVKNTRSGYTF.